Presented here are 18 T cell receptor beta chains from one specimen sequenced in a study of blood T cell repertoires in COVID-19. The repertoire was sequenced with immunoSEQ multiplex PCR; TCRdb's copy has only in-frame clones and lacks some. The repertoire has 95,000 to 150,000 clones, 90% of them found once; the top ten carry roughly 4%. The sample consisted of peripheral blood. The receptors originated from a woman aged 55 to 70 with COVID-19, enrolled during active disease.

The chain uses TRBV20-1 and TRBJ1-5; perhaps TRBD1 as D (5 bases). CDR3 size: 13 residues. Per the germline V gene, CDR1 is DFQATT and CDR2 is SNEGSKA (reference sequence). V shed 3 bases and J shed 3 bases, with 9 bases lying between them. As DNA, the CDR3 is TGCAGTGCTAGTCGGGGACTCAATCAGCCCCAGCATTTT. Protein: CSASRGLNQPQHF.

The rearrangement links TRBV5-1 to TRBJ1-2, with 7 bases that match TRBD1. The ends lost 3 bases at V and 0 bases at J; junction bases unmatched: 8. Germline values: CDR1 SGHRS, CDR2 YFSETQ. The CDR3 is made up of 16 amino acids. CDR3 coding DNA: TGCGCCAGCAGCTCTCTTACCGGGACAGCTAACTATGGCTACACCTTC. It specifies CASSSLTGTANYGYTF.

The chain carries TRBV6-1 and TRBJ1-4; possible D gene TRBD1, 5 bases. This CDR3 is 14 amino acids long. CDR1 and CDR2 from the germline V gene are MNHNS and SASEGT. V was cut by 2 bases and J by 6 bases, with 10 bases left in between. Here the CDR3 DNA reads TGTGCCAGCAGTGAACTCTGGGGGGATGAAAAACTGTTTTTT. It yields the protein CASSELWGDEKLFF.

The CDR3 bases are TGTGCCACCAGCAGAGATTATCCCCGACAGGGGGGAGTATCTAATGAAAAACTGTTTTTT. Translated, it gives CATSRDYPRQGGVSNEKLFF. V and J are TRBV15 and TRBJ1-4; 9 positions agree with TRBD1. Looked up from germline, CDR1 is LNHNV and CDR2 is YYDKDF (reference sequence). With 0 bases clipped from V and 3 bases from J, the junction kept 14 bases outside the gene matches. CDR3 length: 20 residues. The full variable domain, its missing parts supplied by reference TRBV15 and TRBJ1-4, is DAMVIQNPRYQVTQFGKPVTLSCSQTLNHNVMYWYQQKSSQAPKLLFHYYDKDFNNEADTPDNFQSRRPNTSFCFLDIRSPGLGDTAMYLCATSRDYPRQGGVSNEKLFFGSGTQLSVL.

This chain uses TRBV4-2 with TRBJ2-4; 7 bases are a match to TRBD2. V was clipped by 4 bases and J by 0 bases; unmatched bases: 12. CDR3 size: 18 residues. Germline V gene sequence: CDR1 LGHNA, CDR2 YNFKEQ. The CDR3 DNA is TGTGCCAGCAGCCCGAGGGGAGGGAGGCCTAAAGCCAAAAACATTCAGTACTTC. As protein: CASSPRGGRPKAKNIQYF.

The chain couples TRBV5-6 to TRBJ1-1, with D possibly TRBD1 on 5 matching bases. V gave up 4 bases and J gave up 10 bases, with 20 bases separating them. CDR1 is SGHDT and CDR2 is YYEEEE in the germline V gene. CDR3 size: 14 residues. DNA of the CDR3: TGTGCCAGCAGCGCTCAGCGGGGCCCCCTCTCAGCTTTCTTT. Its protein product is CASSAQRGPLSAFF.

The gene calls are TRBV6-4 and TRBJ2-2; D gene ambiguous. Germline V gene data show CDR1 as MRHNA and CDR2 as SNTAGT. With 2 bases removed from V and 4 bases from J, the gap between germline ends came to 2 bases. The CDR3 is made up of 12 amino acids. Here the CDR3 reads CASSDRTGELFF. DNA of the CDR3: TGTGCCAGCAGTGACCGCACCGGGGAGCTGTTTTTT.

This chain links TRBV10-2 with TRBJ2-7, with 7 bases aligning to TRBD1. This CDR3 is built from 13 residues. The junction had 6 bases not matched to a gene; V was cut back by 5 bases and J by 5 bases. Germline CDR1 WSHSY, CDR2 SAAADI. CDR3 sequence: CASSFRTGHEQYF. The DNA of the CDR3 is TGCGCCAGCAGTTTCCGGACAGGACACGAGCAGTACTTC.

The chain links TRBV10-1 to TRBJ1-1, with D perhaps matching TRBD1 (6 bases). The CDR3 covers 18 residues. Trimming pared 5 bases from V and 3 bases from J, leaving 25 bases between. CDR1 is WNHNN, CDR2 SYGVQD, per germline (reference sequence). This CDR3 reads CASSMLSTGTSVYTEAFF. DNA for the CDR3: TGCGCCAGCAGTATGTTGAGTACAGGGACCTCCGTATACACTGAAGCTTTCTTT.

CDR3 sequence: CASSLIPGMNTEAFF. Here the CDR3 DNA reads TGTGCCAGCAGCTTAATACCAGGCATGAACACTGAAGCTTTCTTT. The rearrangement uses TRBV7-2 and TRBJ1-1; no clear D. The V and J ends lost 2 bases and 0 bases respectively, with 10 bases between them. The CDR3 totals 15 residues. Germline values: CDR1 SGHTA, CDR2 FQGNSA.

The CDR3 region is CASTKQGAGNEQFF. CDR3 coding DNA: TGTGCCAGCACCAAACAGGGGGCCGGCAATGAGCAGTTCTTC. The V and J genes are TRBV9 and TRBJ2-1, with 9 nucleotides matching TRBD1. The V and J ends lost 6 bases and 6 bases, in that order; junction bases with no gene match: 7. The CDR3 sequence is 14 residues long. Germline V gene sequence: CDR1 SGDLS, CDR2 YYNGEE.

Note on this clone: This same CDR3 is encoded by further DNA sequences in the sample. The chain joins TRBV4-2 to TRBJ1-2; tentatively, D is TRBD1 (5 bases). CDR3 length: 14 amino acids. Trimming cost V 1 base and J 4 bases, with 10 bases left between them. Germline V gene lookup returns CDR1 LGHNA and CDR2 YNFKEQ. CDR3 loop: CASSQGQGSYGYTF. DNA for the CDR3: TGTGCCAGCAGCCAAGGCCAGGGAAGCTATGGCTACACCTTC.

In this sample, this clone turned up once. The chain recombines TRBV4-3 with TRBJ1-2; D possibly corresponds to TRBD1 (6 bases). The length of the CDR3 is 17 residues. V gave up 0 bases and J gave up 0 bases, with 14 bases separating them. Per germline, CDR1 LGHNA and CDR2 YSLEER. Here the CDR3 reads CASSQDVGTSTNYGYTF. The CDR3 DNA follows: TGCGCCAGCAGCCAAGATGTCGGGACAAGTACTAACTATGGCTACACCTTC.

The genes are TRBV7-2 and TRBJ2-5, with D hard to call. The V gene's germline CDR1 is SGHTA and CDR2 FQGNSA. The V end was cut by 4 bases, the J end by 2 bases, with 14 bases between. The CDR3 is 15 amino acids. This CDR3 reads CASSSYLSRQETQYF. CDR3 sequence (DNA): TGTGCCAGCAGCTCGTATCTCAGTCGACAAGAGACCCAGTACTTC. The full variable domain, with the rest looked up from reference TRBV7-2 and TRBJ2-5, is GAGVSQSPSNKVTEKGKDVELRCDPISGHTALYWYRQSLGQGLEFLIYFQGNSAPDKSGLPSDRFSAERTGGSVSTLTIQRTQQEDSAVYLCASSSYLSRQETQYFGPGTRLLVL.

This clone has just one count. The chain employs TRBV9 and TRBJ1-4; possible D gene TRBD1, 5 bases. CDR1 and CDR2 (germline): SGDLS, YYNGEE. V lost 2 bases and J lost 8, with 13 bases in between. The CDR3 is 14 residues long. The CDR3 DNA reads as TGTGCCAGCAGCGTGGTAGGGGCAGGAGAAAAACTGTTTTTT. Amino acid sequence: CASSVVGAGEKLFF.

The V gene is TRBV5-1, the J gene TRBJ1-1; D not certain. The V end lost 4 bases, the J end lost 4 bases, and 11 bases lay between the germline ends. This CDR3 has 13 amino acids. Germline CDR1 reads SGHRS; CDR2 reads YFSETQ. CDR3 bases: TGCGCCAGCAGCCTACTGGAGGGCACTGAAGCTTTCTTT. The encoded protein is CASSLLEGTEAFF.

J is TRBJ1-2 and V is TRBV6-5, with 10 bases fitting TRBD1. Per germline, CDR1 MNHEY and CDR2 SVGAGI. The length of the CDR3 is 15 residues. The ends lost 6 bases at V and 2 bases at J; junction bases unmatched: 6. CDR3 in amino acids: CASRGTGAFNYGYTF. The CDR3, as DNA: TGTGCCAGCAGGGGGACAGGGGCCTTCAACTATGGCTACACCTTC.

The chain employs TRBV19 and TRBJ2-3, with D hard to call. Germline V lookup: CDR1 LNHDA, CDR2 SQIVND (reference sequence). The CDR3 contains 13 residues. The V end lost 4 bases, the J end lost 0 bases, and 5 bases lay between the germline ends. In DNA, the CDR3 is TGTGCCAGTAGTACTACTAGCACAGATACGCAGTATTTT. It specifies CASSTTSTDTQYF.